This T cell receptor beta chain was obtained from a study of shared clonotypes between healthy human individuals. Regarding the study as a whole: Several donors had about 5% of their naive CD4 clonotypes in common.

The DNA input per sorted-subset replicate PCR was 150 to 200 ng, corresponding to 25,000 to 35,000 T cell genomes. Methods used by the authors: Without quality scores, immunoSEQ junctional reads could not be filtered like full-length reads. This table comes from immunoSEQ multiplex PCR, and its TCRdb copy is limited to in-frame clones, with some not included. V, J and clone size are taken as reported in that table, and D and trimming were inferred from the DNA itself. Counted here are roughly 550,000 clones, less than 97% occurring once; the ten biggest clones make up about 0.11%. Concerning this clone: Its specificity is unknown.

The CDR3 runs 14 residues. CDR1 and CDR2 (germline): SGHRS, YFSETQ. Deletions cut 0 bases from V and 3 bases from J, with 10 bases between. Terminally differentiated effector memory CD45RA+ cells were excluded from the naive CD8 cells, which were CD45RO-negative and positively selected for CCR7. This TCR came from a woman in her 30s in good health. Sample: naive CD8+ T cells sorted from blood. The V and J genes are TRBV5-1 and TRBJ2-7, with D uncertain. The CDR3 protein is CASSLEVSLYEQYF. In DNA, the CDR3 is TGCGCCAGCAGCTTGGAAGTCAGCCTCTACGAGCAGTACTTC.